The clone carrying this T cell receptor (beta chain) has only one observation. A second 7 to 11 cycle PCR used barcoded and J-beta primers. Tags on each cDNA molecule came from a template-switch adaptor with 12 random nucleotides. Every sample returned 2.5 million or more CDR3-containing paired-end reads. TCRdb reanalysed the 5' RACE reads using MiXCR and keeps one entry per CDR3 protein. This sample has hundreds of thousands of distinct CDR3 sequences; roughly 49% occur once, and the top ten carry under 35%. This sample stems from a study of blood T cells in healthy people across ages. The source of this sequence is a woman aged 55-69 years in good health. The specimen was blood.

The CDR3 DNA is TGTGCCAGCAGTTACCCGGGCGGAGGTCGGAACAATGAGCAGTACTTC. Encoded protein: CASSYPGGGRNNEQYF. The chain has TRBV6-2 or TRBV6-3 and TRBJ2-7; the D gene is possibly TRBD2 (5 bases). CDR3 length equals 16 residues. Trimming pared 2 bases from V and 7 bases from J, leaving 21 bases between. Germline assignment: CDR1 MNHEY and CDR2 SVGEGT.